This T cell receptor (beta chain) stems from a study of blood T cell repertoires in COVID-19. This clone was observed a few times. Some clones are missing from TCRdb's copy, which holds only in-frame ones; the method was immunoSEQ multiplex PCR. This sample has tens of thousands of clones, with 80% to 90% found just once. The V and J ends lost 6 bases and 7 bases, in that order; junction bases with no gene match: 8. This CDR3 is built from 14 residues. CDR1 is SQVTM, CDR2 ANQGSEA, per germline. This chain joins TRBV29-1 and TRBJ1-5, with 11 bases identical to TRBD1. Sequenced sample: peripheral blood. The TCR was taken from a woman between 55 and 75 years old with acute or convalescent COVID-19. The CDR3 spells CSVVVGQGGQPQHF. In nucleotides, the CDR3 is TGCAGCGTCGTGGTGGGACAGGGGGGCCAGCCCCAGCATTTT.